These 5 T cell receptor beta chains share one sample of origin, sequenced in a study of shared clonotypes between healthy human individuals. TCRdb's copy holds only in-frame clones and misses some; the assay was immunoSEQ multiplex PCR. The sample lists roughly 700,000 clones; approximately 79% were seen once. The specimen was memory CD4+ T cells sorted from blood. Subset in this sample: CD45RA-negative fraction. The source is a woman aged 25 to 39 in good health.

CDR3 amino acids: CASSFGLATEAFF. Written as DNA, the CDR3 is TGTGCCAGCAGCTTCGGGCTGGCCACTGAAGCTTTCTTT. The chain links TRBV11-2 to TRBJ1-1; D is unclear. With 3 bases removed from V and 4 bases from J, the gap between germline ends came to 9 bases. This CDR3 comprises 13 residues. Germline lookup yields CDR1 SGHAT and CDR2 FQNNGV.

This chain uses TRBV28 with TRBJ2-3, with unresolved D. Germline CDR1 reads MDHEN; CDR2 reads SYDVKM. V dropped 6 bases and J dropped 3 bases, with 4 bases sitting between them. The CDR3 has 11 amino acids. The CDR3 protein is CASRLTDTQYF. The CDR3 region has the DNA TGTGCCAGCAGGCTGACAGATACGCAGTATTTT. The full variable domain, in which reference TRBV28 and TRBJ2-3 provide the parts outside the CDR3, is DVKVTQSSRYLVKRTGEKVFLECVQDMDHENMFWYRQDPGLGLRLIYFSYDVKMKEKGDIPEGYSVSREKKERFSLILESASTNQTSMYLCASRLTDTQYFGPGTRLTVL.

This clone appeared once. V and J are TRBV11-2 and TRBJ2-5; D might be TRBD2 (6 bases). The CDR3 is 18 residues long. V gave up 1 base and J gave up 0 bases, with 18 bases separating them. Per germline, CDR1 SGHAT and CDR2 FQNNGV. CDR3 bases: TGTGCCAGCAGCTTAGGCGGTTTAGGAGGGTCAAACCAAGAGACCCAGTACTTC. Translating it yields CASSLGGLGGSNQETQYF. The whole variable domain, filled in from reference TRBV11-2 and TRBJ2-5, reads EAGVAQSPRYKIIEKRQSVAFWCNPISGHATLYWYQQILGQGPKLLIQFQNNGVVDDSQLPKDRFSAERLKGVDSTLKIQPAKLEDSAVYLCASSLGGLGGSNQETQYFGPGTRLLVL.

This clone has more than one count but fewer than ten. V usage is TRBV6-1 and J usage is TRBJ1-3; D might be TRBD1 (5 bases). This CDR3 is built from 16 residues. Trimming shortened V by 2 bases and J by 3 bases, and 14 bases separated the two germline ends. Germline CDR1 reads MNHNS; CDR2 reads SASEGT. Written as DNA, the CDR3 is TGTGCCAGCAGTGAATTGGAGGGACGGTATGGAAACACCATATATTTT. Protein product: CASSELEGRYGNTIYF.

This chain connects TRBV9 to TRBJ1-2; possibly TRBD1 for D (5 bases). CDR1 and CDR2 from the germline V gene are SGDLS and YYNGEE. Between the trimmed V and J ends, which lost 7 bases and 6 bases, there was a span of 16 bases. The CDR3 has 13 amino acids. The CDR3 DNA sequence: TGTGCCAGCCGGACCGGGACGTTGGATGGCTACACCTTC. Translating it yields CASRTGTLDGYTF.